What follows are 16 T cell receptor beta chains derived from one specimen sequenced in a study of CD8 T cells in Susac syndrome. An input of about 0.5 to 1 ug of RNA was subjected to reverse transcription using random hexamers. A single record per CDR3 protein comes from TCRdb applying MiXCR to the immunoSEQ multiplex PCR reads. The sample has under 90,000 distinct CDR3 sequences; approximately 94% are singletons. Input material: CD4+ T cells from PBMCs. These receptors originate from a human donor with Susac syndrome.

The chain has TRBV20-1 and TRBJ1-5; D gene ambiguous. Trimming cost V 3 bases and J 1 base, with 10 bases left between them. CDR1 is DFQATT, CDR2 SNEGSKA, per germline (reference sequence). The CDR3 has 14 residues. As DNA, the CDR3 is TGCAGTGCTAGGCCCCCCGGGAGCAATCAGCCCCAGCATTTT. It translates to CSARPPGSNQPQHF.

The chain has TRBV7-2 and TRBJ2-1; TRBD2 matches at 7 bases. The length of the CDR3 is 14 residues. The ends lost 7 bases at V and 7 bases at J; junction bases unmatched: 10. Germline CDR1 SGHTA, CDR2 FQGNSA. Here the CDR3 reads CASTFSRERNEQFF. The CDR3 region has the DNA TGTGCCAGCACCTTCTCGCGGGAGAGGAATGAGCAGTTCTTC.

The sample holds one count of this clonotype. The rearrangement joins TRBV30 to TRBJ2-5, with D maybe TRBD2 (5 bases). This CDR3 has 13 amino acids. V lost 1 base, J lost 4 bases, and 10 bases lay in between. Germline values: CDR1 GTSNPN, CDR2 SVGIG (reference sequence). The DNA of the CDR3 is TGTGCCTGGAGTGGACCTGGGAGAGAGACCCAGTACTTC. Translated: CAWSGPGRETQYF.

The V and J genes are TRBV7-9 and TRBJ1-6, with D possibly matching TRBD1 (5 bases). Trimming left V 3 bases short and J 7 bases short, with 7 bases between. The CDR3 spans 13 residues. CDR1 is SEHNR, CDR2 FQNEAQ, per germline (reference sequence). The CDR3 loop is CASSFDRNSPLHF. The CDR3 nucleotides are TGTGCCAGCAGCTTCGACAGAAATTCACCCCTCCACTTT.

As DNA, the CDR3 is TGCAGTGCTAGAGTGGTTGGGGACAGGGGGCACGGCTACACCTTC. This encodes CSARVVGDRGHGYTF. V usage is TRBV20-1 and J usage is TRBJ1-2; 12 nucleotides align to TRBD1. Germline V CDR1 and CDR2: DFQATT, SNEGSKA (reference sequence). This CDR3 comprises 15 residues. The J segment lost 8 bases and the V segment lost 1 base, leaving 8 bases of the junction unmatched.

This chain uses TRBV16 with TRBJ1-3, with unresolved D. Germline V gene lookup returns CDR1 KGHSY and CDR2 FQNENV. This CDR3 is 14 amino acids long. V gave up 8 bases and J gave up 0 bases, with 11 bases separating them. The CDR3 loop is CASGRHDSGNTIYF. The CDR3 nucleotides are TGTGCCAGCGGCCGACACGACTCTGGAAACACCATATATTTT.

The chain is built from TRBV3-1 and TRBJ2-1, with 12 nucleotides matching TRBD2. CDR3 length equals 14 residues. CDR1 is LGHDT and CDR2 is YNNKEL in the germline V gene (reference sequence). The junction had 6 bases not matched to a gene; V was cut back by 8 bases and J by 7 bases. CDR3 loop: CASLLAGGQNEQFF. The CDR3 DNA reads TGTGCCAGCCTTCTAGCGGGGGGGCAAAATGAGCAGTTCTTC.

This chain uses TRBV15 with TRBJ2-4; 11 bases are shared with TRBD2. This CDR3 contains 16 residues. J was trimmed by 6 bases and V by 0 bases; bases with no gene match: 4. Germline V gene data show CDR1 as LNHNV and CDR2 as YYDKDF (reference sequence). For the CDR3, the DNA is TGTGCCACCAGCAGAGATCTCGGGACTAGCGGAAACATTCAGTACTTC. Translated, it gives CATSRDLGTSGNIQYF. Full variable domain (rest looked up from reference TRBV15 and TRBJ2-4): DAMVIQNPRYQVTQFGKPVTLSCSQTLNHNVMYWYQQKSSQAPKLLFHYYDKDFNNEADTPDNFQSRRPNTSFCFLDIRSPGLGDTAMYLCATSRDLGTSGNIQYFGAGTRLSVL.

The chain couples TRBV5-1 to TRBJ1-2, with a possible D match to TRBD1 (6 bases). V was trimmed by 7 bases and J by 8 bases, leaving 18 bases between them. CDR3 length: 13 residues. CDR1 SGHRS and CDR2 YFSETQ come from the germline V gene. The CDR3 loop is CASRSRTEEGYTF. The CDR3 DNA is TGCGCCAGCCGTTCCCGGACAGAGGAGGGCTACACCTTC. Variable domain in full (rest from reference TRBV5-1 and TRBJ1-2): KAGVTQTPRYLIKTRGQQVTLSCSPISGHRSVSWYQQTPGQGLQFLFEYFSETQRNKGNFPGRFSGRQFSNSRSEMNVSTLELGDSALYLCASRSRTEEGYTFGSGTRLTVV.

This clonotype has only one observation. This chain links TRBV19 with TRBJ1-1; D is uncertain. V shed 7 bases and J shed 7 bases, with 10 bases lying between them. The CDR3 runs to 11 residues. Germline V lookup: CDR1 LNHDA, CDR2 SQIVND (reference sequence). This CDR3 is CASNKADEAFF. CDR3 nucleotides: TGTGCCAGTAACAAGGCCGATGAAGCTTTCTTT.

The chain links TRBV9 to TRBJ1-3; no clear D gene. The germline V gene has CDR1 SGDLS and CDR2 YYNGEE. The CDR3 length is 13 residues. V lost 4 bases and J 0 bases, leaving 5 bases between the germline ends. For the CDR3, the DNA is TGTGCCAGCAGCCCTTCCTCTGGAAACACCATATATTTT. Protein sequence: CASSPSSGNTIYF.

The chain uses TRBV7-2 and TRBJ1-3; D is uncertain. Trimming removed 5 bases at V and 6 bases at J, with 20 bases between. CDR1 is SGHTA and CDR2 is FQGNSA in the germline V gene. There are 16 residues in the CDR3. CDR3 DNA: TGTGCCAGCAGCCCCCAGACGTTGGGGTATGAAAACACCATATATTTT. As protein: CASSPQTLGYENTIYF.

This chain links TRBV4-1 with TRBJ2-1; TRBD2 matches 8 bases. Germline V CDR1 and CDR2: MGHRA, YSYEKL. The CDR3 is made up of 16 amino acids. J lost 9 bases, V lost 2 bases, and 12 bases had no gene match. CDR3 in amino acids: CASSQLAGSTSGEQFF. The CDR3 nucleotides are TGCGCCAGCAGCCAATTAGCGGGGTCTACTAGCGGTGAGCAGTTCTTC.

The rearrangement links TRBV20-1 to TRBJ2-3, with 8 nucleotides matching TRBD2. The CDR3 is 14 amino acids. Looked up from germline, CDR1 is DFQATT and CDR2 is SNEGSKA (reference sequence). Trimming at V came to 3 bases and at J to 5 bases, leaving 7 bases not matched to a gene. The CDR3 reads CSARKAGEVDTQYF. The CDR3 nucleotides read TGCAGTGCTAGGAAAGCGGGAGAAGTAGATACGCAGTATTTT.

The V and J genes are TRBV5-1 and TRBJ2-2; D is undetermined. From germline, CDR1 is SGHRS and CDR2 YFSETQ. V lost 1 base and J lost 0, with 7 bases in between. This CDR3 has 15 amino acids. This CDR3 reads CASSLSSSNTGELFF. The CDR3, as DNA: TGCGCCAGCAGCTTGAGCAGCTCGAACACCGGGGAGCTGTTTTTT.

CDR3 sequence (DNA): TGTGCCAGCAGTTACGTTCGCAGCGGACAGCCCCAGCATTTT. This translates into CASSYVRSGQPQHF. The rearrangement links TRBV6-5 to TRBJ1-5; D not resolved. The CDR3 contains 14 residues. Trimming took 2 bases from V and 7 from J, leaving 12 bases between them. CDR1 and CDR2 from the germline V gene are MNHEY and SVGAGI.